The clone carrying this TCR beta chain was seen a few times. CDR3 length equals 13 residues. Germline CDR1 and CDR2: SNHLY and FYNNEI. V lost 4 bases and J lost 4, with 10 bases in between. Alongside a J-beta primer mix, a sample-barcoded 5' primer served in a second PCR lasting about 7 to 12 cycles. MiXCR, run by TCRdb on the 5' RACE reads, gives a single entry per CDR3 protein. In the table there are around 800,000 distinct CDR3 sequences, roughly 50% of which are singletons. About 10 milliliters was the volume of peripheral blood drawn from each donor. The sample originates from a study of blood T cells in healthy people across ages.

The clonotype comes from an elderly man in good health. The chain uses TRBV2 and TRBJ1-1; D perhaps matches TRBD1 (6 bases). Sequencing input: blood. This CDR3 reads CASSARGGTEAFF. Here the CDR3 DNA reads TGTGCCAGCAGTGCAAGGGGGGGCACTGAAGCTTTCTTT.